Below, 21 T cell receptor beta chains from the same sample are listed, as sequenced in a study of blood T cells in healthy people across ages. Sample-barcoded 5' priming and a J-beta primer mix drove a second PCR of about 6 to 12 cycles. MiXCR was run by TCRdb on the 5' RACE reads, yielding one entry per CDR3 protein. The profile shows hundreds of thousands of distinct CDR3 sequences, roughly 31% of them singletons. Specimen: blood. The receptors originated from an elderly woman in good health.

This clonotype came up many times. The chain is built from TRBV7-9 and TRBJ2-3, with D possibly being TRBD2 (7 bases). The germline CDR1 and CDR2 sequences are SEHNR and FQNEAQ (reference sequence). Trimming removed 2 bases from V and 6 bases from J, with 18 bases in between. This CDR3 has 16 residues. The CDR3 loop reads CASSLSPGGSGDTQYF. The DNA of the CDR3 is TGTGCCAGCAGCTTATCCCCGGGGGGCAGCGGGGATACGCAGTATTTT.

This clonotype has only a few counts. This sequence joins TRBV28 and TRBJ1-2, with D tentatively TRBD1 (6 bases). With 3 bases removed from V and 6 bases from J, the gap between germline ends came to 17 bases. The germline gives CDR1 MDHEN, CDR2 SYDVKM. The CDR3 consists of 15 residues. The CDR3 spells CASSFKGQRGHGYTF. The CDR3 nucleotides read TGTGCCAGCAGTTTTAAGGGACAACGGGGGCATGGCTACACCTTC.

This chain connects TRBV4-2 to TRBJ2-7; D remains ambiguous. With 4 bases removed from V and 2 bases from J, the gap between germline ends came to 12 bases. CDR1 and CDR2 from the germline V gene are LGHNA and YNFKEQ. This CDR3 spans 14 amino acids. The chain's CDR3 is CASSPEPGTYEQYF. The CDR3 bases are TGTGCCAGCAGCCCCGAACCGGGTACCTACGAGCAGTACTTC.

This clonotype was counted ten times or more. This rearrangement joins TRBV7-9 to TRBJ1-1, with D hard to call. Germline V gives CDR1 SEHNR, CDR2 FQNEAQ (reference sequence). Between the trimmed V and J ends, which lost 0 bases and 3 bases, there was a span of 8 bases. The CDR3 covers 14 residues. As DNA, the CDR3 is TGTGCCAGCAGCTTAGCGTCCCTACACACTGAAGCTTTCTTT. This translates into CASSLASLHTEAFF.

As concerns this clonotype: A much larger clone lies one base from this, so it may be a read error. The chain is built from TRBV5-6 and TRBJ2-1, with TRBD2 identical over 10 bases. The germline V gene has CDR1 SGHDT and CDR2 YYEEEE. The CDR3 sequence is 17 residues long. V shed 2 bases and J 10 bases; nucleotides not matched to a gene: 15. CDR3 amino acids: CASSFGLAGVPVGEQFF. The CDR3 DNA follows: TGTGCCAGCAGCTTTGGCCTAGCGGGGGTCCCCGTAGGCGAGCAGTTCTTC.

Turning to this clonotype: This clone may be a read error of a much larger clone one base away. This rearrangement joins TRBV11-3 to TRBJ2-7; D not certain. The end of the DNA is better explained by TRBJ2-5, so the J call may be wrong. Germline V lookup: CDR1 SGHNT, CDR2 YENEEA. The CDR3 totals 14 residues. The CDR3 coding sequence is TGTGTCAGCAGCCCCCTTGGGCAAGAAGAGACCCAGTACTTC. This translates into CVSSPLGQEETQYF.

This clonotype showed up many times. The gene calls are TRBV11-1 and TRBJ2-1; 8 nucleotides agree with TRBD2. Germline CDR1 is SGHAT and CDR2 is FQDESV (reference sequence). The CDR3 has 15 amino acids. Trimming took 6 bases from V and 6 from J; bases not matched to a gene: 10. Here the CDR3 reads CASSLARGGLNEQFF. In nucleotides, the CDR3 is TGTGCCAGCAGTCTAGCCCGGGGGGGGCTCAATGAGCAGTTCTTC.

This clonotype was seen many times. The CDR3 region is CASSREGAGSSYNSPLHF. As DNA, the CDR3 is TGTGCCAGCAGCCGGGAGGGGGCTGGAAGCTCCTATAATTCACCCCTCCACTTT. The chain links TRBV5-5 to TRBJ1-6, with 7 bases aligning to TRBD1. The CDR3 totals 18 residues. The ends lost 4 bases at V and 0 bases at J; junction bases unmatched: 10. Germline assignment: CDR1 SGHKS and CDR2 YYEKEE (reference sequence).

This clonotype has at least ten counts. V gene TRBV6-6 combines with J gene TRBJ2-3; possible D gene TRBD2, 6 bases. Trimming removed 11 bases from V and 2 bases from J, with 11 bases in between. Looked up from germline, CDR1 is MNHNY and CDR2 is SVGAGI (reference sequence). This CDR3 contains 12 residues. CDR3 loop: CAAGGTTDTQYF. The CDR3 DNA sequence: TGTGCCGCCGGGGGTACCACAGATACGCAGTATTTT.

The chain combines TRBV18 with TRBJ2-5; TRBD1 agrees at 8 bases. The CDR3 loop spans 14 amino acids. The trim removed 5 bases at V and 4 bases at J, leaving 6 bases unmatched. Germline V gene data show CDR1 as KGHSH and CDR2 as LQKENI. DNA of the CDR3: TGTGCCAGCTCAACTGGACAGGGCTTAGAGACCCAGTACTTC. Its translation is CASSTGQGLETQYF.

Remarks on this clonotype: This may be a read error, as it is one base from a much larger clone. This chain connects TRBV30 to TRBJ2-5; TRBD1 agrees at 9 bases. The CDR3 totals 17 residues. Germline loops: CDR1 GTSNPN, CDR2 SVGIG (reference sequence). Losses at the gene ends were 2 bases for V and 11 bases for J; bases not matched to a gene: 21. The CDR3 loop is CAWSKPGTGTFYNEQYF. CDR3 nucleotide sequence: TGTGCCTGGAGTAAACCCGGGACAGGGACCTTCTACAATGAGCAGTACTTC.

CDR3 sequence (DNA): TGTGCCTGGAGTGAAACGGGACGGATTTGCAGTGGCTACACCTTC. As protein: CAWSETGRICSGYTF. The rearrangement uses TRBV30 and TRBJ1-2; D possibly corresponds to TRBD1 (5 bases). The ends were cut back, 1 base at V and 7 bases at J, with 19 bases in the middle. The CDR3 covers 15 residues. Per germline, CDR1 GTSNPN and CDR2 SVGIG (reference sequence).

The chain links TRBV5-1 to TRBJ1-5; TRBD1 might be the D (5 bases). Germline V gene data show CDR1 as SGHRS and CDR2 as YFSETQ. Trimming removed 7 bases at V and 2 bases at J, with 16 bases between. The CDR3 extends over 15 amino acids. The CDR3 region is CASASGDLGNQPQHF. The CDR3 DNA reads TGCGCCAGCGCTTCGGGGGATCTGGGCAATCAGCCCCAGCATTTT.

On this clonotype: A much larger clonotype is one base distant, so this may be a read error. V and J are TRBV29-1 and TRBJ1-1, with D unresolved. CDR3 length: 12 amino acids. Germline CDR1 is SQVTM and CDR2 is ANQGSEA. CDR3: CSVVPVGTGAFF. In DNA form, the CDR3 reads TGCAGCGTTGTTCCGGTGGGCACTGGAGCTTTCTTT.

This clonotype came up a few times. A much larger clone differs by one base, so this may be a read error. CDR3 residues: CATSRSGGQSYEQYF. CDR3 sequence (DNA): TGTGCCACCAGCAGATCGGGTGGACAGAGCTACGAGCAGTACTTC. The chain has TRBV15 and TRBJ2-7; a weak D match, TRBD1 (6 bases). CDR1 and CDR2 (germline): LNHNV, YYDKDF (reference sequence). The V end was cut by 2 bases, the J end by 3 bases, with 14 bases between. The CDR3 contains 15 residues.

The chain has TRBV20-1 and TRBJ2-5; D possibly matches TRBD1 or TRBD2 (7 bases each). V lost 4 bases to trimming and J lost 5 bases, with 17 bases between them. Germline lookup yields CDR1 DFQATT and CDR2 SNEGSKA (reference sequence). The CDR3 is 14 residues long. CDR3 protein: CSATGQAGGETQYF. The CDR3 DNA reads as TGCAGTGCTACCGGACAGGCCGGGGGGGAGACCCAGTACTTC.

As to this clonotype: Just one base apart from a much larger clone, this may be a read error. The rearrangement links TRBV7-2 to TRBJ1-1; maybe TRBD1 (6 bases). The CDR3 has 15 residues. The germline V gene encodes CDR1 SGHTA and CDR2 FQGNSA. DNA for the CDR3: TGTGCCAGCAGCCTTACACAACAGGGAAACACTGAAGTTTTCTTT. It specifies CASSLTQQGNTEVFF.

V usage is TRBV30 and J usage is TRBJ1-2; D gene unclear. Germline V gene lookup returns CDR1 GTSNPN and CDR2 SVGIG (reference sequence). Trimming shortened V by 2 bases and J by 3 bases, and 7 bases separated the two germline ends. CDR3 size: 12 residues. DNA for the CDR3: TGTGCCTGGAGTATAAGTGACTATGGCTACACCTTC. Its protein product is CAWSISDYGYTF.

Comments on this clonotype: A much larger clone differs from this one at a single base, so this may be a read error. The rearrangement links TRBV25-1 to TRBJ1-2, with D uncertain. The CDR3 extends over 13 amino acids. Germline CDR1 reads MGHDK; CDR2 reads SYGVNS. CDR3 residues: CASSEDFFYDYTF. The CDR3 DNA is TGTGCCAGCAGTGAAGACTTCTTCTATGACTACACCTTC.

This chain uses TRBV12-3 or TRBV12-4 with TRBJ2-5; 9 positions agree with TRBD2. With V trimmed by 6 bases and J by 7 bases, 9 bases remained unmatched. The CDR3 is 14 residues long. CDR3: CASRPASGKATQYF. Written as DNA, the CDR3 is TGTGCCAGCAGACCGGCTAGCGGGAAAGCGACCCAGTACTTC.

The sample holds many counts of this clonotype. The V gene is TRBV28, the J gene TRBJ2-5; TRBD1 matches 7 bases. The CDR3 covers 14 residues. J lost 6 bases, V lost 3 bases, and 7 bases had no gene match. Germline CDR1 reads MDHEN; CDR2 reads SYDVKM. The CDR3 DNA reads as TGTGCCAGCAGTTTTATAGGGGGCGAGAAGACCCAGTACTTC. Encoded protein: CASSFIGGEKTQYF.